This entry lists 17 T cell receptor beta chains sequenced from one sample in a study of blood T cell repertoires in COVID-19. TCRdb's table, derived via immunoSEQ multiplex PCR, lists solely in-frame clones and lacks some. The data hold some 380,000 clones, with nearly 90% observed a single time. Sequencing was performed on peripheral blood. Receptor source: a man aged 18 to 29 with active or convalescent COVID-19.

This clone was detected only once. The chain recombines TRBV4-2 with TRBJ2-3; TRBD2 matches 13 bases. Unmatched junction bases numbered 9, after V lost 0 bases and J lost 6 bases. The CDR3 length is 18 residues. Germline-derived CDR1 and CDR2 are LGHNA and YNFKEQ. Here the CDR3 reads CASSQDTGLAGVRDTQYF. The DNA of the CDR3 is TGTGCCAGCAGCCAAGATACAGGACTAGCGGGAGTAAGGGATACGCAGTATTTT.

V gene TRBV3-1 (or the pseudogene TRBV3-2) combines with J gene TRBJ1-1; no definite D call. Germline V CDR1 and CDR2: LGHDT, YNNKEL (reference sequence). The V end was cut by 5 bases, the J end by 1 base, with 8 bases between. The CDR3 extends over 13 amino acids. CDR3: CASSSQENTEAFF. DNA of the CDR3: TGTGCCAGCAGCTCTCAGGAGAACACTGAAGCTTTCTTT.

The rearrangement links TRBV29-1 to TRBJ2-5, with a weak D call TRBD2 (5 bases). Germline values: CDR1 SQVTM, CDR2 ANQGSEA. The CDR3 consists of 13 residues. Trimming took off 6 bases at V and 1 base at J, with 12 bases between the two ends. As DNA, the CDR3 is TGCAGCGTAGAAAGAGGGCTCCAAGAGACCCAGTACTTC. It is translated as CSVERGLQETQYF.

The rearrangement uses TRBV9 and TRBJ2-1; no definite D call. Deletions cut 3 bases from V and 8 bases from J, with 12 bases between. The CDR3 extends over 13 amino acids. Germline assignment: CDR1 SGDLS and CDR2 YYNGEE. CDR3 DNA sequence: TGTGCCAGCAGCGCCCCCTCCGGTCATGAGCAGTTCTTC. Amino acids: CASSAPSGHEQFF.

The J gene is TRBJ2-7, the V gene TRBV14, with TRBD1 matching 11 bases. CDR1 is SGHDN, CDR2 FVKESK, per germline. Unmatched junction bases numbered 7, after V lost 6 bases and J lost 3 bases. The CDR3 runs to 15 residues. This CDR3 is CASSLPGQGVYEQYF. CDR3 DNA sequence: TGTGCCAGCAGTCTACCGGGACAGGGGGTCTACGAGCAGTACTTC.

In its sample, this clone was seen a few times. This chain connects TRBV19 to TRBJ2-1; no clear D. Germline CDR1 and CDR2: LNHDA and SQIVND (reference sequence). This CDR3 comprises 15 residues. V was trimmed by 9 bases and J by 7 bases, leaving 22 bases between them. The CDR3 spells CASHPRSSFPNEQFF. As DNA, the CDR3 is TGTGCCAGCCATCCCCGTAGTAGCTTCCCTAATGAGCAGTTCTTC.

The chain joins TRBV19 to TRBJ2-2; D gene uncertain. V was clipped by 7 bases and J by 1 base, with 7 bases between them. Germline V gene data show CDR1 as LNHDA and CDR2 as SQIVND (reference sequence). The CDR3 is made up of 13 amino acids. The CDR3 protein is CASMFKNTGELFF. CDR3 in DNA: TGTGCCAGTATGTTCAAGAACACCGGGGAGCTGTTTTTT.

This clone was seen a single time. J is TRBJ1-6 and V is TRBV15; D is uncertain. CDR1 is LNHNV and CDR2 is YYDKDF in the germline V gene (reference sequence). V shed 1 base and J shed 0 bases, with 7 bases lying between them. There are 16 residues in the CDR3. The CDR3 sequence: CATSRGGSSYNSPLHF. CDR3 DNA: TGTGCCACCAGCAGAGGCGGCAGCTCCTATAATTCACCCCTCCACTTT.

The CDR3 loop reads CASSFYPGGTDTQYF. The CDR3 DNA sequence: TGTGCCAGCAGCTTCTATCCGGGGGGGACAGATACGCAGTATTTT. The rearrangement joins TRBV11-2 to TRBJ2-3; TRBD2 agrees at 8 bases. This CDR3 is built from 15 residues. Germline V CDR1 and CDR2: SGHAT, FQNNGV. Unmatched junction bases numbered 5, after V lost 3 bases and J lost 3 bases.

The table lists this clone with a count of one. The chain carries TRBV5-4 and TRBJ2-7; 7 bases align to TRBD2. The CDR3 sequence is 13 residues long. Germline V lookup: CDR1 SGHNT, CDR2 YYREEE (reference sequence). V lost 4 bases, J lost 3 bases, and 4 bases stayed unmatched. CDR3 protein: CASSHGTNYEQYF. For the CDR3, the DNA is TGTGCCAGCAGCCACGGGACTAACTACGAGCAGTACTTC.

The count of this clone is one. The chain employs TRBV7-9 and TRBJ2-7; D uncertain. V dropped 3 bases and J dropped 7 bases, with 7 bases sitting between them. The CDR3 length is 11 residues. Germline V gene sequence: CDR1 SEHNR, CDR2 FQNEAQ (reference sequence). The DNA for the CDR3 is TGTGCCAGCAGCTTCGTTGCGGAGCAGTACTTC. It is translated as CASSFVAEQYF. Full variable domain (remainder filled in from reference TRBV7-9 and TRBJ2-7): DTGVSQNPRHKITKRGQNVTFRCDPISEHNRLYWYRQTLGQGPEFLTYFQNEAQLEKSRLLSDRFSAERPKGSFSTLEIQRTEQGDSAMYLCASSFVAEQYFGPGTRLTVT.

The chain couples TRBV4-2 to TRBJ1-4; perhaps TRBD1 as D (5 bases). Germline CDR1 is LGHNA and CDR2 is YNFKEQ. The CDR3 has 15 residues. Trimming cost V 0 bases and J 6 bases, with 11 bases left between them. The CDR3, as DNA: TGTGCCAGCAGCCAAGAGGGGGGGAGCGATGAAAAACTGTTTTTT. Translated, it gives CASSQEGGSDEKLFF.

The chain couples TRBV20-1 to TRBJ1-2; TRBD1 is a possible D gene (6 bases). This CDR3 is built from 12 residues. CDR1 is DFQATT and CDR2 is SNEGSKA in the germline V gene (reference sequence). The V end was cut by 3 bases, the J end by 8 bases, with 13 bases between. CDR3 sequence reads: CSASRQASGYTF. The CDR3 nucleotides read TGCAGTGCTAGTAGACAGGCCTCGGGCTACACCTTC.

In DNA form, the CDR3 reads TGCAGCGTTAGCCGAGGGTATAATTCACCCCTCCACTTT. This codes for CSVSRGYNSPLHF. This chain joins TRBV29-1 and TRBJ1-6, with D hard to call. CDR1 is SQVTM, CDR2 ANQGSEA, per germline. Trimming pared 5 bases from V and 4 bases from J, leaving 9 bases between. The length of the CDR3 is 13 residues.

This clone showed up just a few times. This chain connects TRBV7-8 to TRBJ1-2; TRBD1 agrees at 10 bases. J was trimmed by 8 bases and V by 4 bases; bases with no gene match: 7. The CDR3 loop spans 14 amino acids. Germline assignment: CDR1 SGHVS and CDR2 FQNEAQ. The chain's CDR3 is CASSSDRGVGGYTF. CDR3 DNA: TGTGCCAGCAGCTCGGACAGGGGGGTTGGAGGCTACACCTTC.

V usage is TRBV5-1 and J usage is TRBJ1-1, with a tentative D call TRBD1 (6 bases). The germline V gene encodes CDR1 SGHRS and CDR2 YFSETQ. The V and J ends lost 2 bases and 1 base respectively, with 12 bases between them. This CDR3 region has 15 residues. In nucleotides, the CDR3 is TGCGCCAGCAGCTTTTCGGCCAGGGGGAACACTGAAGCTTTCTTT. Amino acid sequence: CASSFSARGNTEAFF. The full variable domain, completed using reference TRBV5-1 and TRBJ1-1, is KAGVTQTPRYLIKTRGQQVTLSCSPISGHRSVSWYQQTPGQGLQFLFEYFSETQRNKGNFPGRFSGRQFSNSRSEMNVSTLELGDSALYLCASSFSARGNTEAFFGQGTRLTVV.

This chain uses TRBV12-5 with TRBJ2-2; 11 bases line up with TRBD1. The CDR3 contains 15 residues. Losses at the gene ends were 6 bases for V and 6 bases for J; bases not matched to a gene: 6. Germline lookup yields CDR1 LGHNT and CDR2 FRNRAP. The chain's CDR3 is CASGTGTGGSGELFF. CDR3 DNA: TGTGCTAGTGGCACCGGGACAGGGGGTTCCGGGGAGCTGTTTTTT.